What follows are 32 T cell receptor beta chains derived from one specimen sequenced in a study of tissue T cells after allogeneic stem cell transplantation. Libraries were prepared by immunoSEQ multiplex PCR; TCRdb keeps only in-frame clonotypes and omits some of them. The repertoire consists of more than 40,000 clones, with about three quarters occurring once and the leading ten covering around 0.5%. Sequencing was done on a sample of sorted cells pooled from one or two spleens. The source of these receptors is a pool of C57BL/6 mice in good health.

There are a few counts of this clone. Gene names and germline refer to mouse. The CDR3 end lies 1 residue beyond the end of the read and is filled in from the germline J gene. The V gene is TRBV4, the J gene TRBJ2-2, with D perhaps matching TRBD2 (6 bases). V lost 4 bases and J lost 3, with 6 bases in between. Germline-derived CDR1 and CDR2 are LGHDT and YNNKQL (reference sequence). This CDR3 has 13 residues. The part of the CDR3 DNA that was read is TGTGCCAGCAGCTGGGGGGACACCGGGCAGCTCTAC. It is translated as CASSWGDTGQLY. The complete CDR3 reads CASSWGDTGQLYF.

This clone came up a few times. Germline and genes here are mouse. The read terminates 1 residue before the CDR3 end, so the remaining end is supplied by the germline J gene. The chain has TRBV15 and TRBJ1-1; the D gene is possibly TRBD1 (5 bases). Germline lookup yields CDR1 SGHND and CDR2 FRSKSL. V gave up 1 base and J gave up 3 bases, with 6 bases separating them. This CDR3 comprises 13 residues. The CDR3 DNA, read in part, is TGTGCCAGCAGTTTAGGGGGGGACACAGAAGTCTTC. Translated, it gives CASSLGGDTEVF. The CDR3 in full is CASSLGGDTEVFF.

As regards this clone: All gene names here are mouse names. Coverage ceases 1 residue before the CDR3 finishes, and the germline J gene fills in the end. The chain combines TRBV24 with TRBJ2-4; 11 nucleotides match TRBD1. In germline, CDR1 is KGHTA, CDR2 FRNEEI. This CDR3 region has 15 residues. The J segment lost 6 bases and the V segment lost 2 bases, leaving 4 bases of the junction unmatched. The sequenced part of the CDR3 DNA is TGTGCCAGCAGTCTGCCCGGGACAGGGGGTAACACCTTGTAC. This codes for CASSLPGTGGNTLY. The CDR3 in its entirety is CASSLPGTGGNTLYF.

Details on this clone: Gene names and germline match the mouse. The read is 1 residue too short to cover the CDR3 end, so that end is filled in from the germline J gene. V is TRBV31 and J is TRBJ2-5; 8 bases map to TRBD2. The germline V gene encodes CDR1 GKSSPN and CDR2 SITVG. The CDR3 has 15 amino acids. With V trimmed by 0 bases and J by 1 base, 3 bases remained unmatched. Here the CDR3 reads CAWSLEGLDQDTQYF. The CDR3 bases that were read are TGTGCCTGGAGTCTAGAGGGACTGGACCAAGACACCCAGTAC.

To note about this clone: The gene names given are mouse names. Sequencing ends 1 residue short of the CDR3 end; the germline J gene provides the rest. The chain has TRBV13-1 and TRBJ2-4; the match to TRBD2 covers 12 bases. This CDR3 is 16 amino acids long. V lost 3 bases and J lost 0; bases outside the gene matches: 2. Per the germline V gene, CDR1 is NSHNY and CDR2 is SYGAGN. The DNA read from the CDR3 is TGTGCCAGCAGTGCGGGACTGGGGGGCAGTCAAAACACCTTGTAC. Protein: CASSAGLGGSQNTLY. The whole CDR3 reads CASSAGLGGSQNTLYF.

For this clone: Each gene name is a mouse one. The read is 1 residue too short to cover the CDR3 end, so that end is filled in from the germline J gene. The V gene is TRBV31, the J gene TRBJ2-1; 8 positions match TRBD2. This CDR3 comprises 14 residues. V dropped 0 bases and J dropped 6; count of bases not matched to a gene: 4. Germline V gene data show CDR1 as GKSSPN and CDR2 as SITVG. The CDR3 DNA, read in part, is TGTGCCTGGAGTCTTGGGGGGGGCGGTGCTGAGCAGTTC. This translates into CAWSLGGGGAEQF. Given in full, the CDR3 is CAWSLGGGGAEQFF. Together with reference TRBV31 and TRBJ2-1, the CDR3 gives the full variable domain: AQTIHQWPVAEIKAVGSPLSLGCTIKGKSSPNLYWYWQATGGTLQQLFYSITVGQVESVVQLNLSASRPKDDQFILSTEKLLLSHSGFYLCAWSLGGGGAEQFFGPGTRLTVL.

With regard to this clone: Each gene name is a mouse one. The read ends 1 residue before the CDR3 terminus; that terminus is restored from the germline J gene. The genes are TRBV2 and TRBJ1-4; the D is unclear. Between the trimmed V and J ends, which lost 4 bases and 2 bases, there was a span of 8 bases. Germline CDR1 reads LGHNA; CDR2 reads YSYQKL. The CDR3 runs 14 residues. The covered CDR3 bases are TGTGCCAGCAGCCCCCGAGGGTCCAACGAAAGATTATTT. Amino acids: CASSPRGSNERLF. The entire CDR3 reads CASSPRGSNERLFF.

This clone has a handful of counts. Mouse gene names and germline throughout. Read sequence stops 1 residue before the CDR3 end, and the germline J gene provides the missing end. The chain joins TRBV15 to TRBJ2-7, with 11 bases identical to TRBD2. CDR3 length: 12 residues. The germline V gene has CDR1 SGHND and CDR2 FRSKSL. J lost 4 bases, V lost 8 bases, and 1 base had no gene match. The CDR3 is CASGTGGYEQYF. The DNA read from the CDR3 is TGTGCCAGCGGGACTGGGGGTTATGAACAGTAC.

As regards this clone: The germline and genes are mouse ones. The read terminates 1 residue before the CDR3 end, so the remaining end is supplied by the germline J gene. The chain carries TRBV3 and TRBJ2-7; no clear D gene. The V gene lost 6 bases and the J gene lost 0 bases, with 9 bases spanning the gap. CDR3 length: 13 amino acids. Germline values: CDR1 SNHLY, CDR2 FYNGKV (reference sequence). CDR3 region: CASRPDISYEQYF. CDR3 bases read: TGTGCCAGCAGACCAGACATCTCCTATGAACAGTAC.

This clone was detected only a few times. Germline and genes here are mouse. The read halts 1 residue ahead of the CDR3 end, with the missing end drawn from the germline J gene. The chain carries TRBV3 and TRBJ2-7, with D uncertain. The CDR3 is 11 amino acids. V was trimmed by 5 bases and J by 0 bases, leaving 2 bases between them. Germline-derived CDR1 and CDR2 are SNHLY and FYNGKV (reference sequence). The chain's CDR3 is CASSTSYEQYF. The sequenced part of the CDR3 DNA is TGTGCCAGCAGCACCTCCTATGAACAGTAC.

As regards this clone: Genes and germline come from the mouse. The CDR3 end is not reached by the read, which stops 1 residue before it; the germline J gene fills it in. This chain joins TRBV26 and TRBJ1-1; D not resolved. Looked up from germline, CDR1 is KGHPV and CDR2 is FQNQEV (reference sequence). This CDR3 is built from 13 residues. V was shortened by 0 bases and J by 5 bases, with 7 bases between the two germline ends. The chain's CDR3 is CASSLSQGTEVFF. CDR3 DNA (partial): TGTGCCAGCAGTCTGTCACAAGGGACAGAAGTCTTC. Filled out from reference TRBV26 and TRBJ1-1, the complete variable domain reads NSKVIQTPRYLVKGQGQKAKMRCIPEKGHPVVFWYQQNKNNEFKFLINFQNQEVLQQIDMTEKRFSAECPSNSPCSLEIQSSEAGDSALYLCASSLSQGTEVFFGKGTRLTVV.

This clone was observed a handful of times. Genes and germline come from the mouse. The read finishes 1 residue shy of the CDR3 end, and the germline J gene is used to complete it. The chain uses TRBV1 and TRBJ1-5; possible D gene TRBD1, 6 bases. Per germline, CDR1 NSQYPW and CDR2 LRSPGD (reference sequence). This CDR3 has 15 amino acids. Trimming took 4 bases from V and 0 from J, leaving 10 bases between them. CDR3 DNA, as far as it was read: TGCACCTGCAGTGGTCGGGACAATAACAACCAGGCTCCGCTT. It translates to CTCSGRDNNNQAPL. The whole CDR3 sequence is CTCSGRDNNNQAPLF.

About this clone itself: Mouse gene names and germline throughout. The CDR3: CTCSGTGDSDYTF. The sequenced CDR3 bases are TGCACCTGCAGTGGGACAGGGGACTCCGACTACACC. The rearrangement joins TRBV1 to TRBJ1-2; 9 bases align to TRBD1. The sequence runs out 1 residue before the end of the CDR3; the remainder is reconstructed from the germline J gene. There are 13 residues in the CDR3. After removal of 4 bases from V and 3 bases from J, the junction contained 0 bases not matched to a gene. From germline, CDR1 is NSQYPW and CDR2 LRSPGD (reference sequence).

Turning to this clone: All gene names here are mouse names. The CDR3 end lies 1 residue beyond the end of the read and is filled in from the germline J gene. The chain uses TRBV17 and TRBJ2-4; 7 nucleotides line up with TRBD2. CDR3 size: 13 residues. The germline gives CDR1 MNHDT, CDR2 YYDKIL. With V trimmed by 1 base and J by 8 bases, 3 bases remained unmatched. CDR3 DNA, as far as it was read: TGTGCTAGCAGTAGAGTGGGGGGAGGCACCTTGTAC. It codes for CASSRVGGGTLY. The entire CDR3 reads CASSRVGGGTLYF. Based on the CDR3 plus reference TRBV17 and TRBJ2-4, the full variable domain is DTTVKQNPRYKLARVGKPVNLICSQTMNHDTMYWYQKKPNQAPKLLLFYYDKILNREADTFEKFQSSRPNNSFCSLYIGSAGLEYSAMYLCASSRVGGGTLYFGAGTRLSVL.

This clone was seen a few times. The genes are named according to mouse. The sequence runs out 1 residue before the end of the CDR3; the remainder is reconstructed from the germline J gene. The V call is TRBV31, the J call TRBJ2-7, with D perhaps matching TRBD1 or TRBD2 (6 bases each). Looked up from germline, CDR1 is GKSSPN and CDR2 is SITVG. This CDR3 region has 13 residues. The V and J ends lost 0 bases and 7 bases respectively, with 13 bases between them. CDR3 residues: CAWSLVGAGEQYF. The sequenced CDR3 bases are TGTGCCTGGAGTCTAGTGGGGGCGGGGGAACAGTAC.

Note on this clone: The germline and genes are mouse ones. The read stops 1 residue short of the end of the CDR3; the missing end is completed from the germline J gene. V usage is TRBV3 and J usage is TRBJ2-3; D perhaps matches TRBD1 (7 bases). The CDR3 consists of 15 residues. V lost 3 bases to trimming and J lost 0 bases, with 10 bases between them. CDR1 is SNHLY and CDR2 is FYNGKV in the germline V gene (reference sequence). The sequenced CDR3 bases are TGTGCCAGCAGCTTCCAGGGGGGTAGTGCAGAAACGCTGTAT. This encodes CASSFQGGSAETLY. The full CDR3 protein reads CASSFQGGSAETLYF.

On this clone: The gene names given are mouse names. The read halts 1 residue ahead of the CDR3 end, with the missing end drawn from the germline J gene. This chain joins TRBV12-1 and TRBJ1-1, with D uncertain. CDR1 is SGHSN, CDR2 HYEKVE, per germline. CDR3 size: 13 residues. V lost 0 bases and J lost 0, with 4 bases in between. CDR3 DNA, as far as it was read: TGTGCCAGCTCTCTCGGGCAGAACACAGAAGTCTTC. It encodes CASSLGQNTEVF. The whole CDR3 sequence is CASSLGQNTEVFF.

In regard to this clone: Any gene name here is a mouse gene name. The sequenced CDR3 bases are TGTGCCAGCTCTCTCTTCGGGACAACAAACTCCGACTACACC. Its protein is CASSLFGTTNSDYT. The entire CDR3 protein is CASSLFGTTNSDYTF. The V gene is TRBV12-1, the J gene TRBJ1-2; D perhaps matches TRBD1 (6 bases). The CDR3 goes on 1 residue after the read ends, and that part is filled in from the germline J gene. V shed 0 bases and J shed 0 bases, with 10 bases lying between them. CDR1 is SGHSN, CDR2 HYEKVE, per germline. The CDR3 runs to 15 residues.

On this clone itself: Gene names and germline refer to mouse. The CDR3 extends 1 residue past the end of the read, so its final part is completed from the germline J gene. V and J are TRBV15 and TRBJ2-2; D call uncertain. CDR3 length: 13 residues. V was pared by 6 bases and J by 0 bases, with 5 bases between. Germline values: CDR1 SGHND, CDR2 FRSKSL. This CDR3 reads CASRPANTGQLYF. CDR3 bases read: TGTGCCAGCAGGCCCGCAAACACCGGGCAGCTCTAC.

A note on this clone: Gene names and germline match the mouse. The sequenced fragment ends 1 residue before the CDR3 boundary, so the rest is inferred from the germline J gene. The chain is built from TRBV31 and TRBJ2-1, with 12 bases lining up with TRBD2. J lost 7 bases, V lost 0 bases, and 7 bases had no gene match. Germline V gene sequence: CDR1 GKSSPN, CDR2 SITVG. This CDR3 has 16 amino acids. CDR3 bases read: TGTGCCTGGAGTCTACGACTGGGGGGGCATGGCGCTGAGCAGTTC. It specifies CAWSLRLGGHGAEQF. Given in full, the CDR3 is CAWSLRLGGHGAEQFF.

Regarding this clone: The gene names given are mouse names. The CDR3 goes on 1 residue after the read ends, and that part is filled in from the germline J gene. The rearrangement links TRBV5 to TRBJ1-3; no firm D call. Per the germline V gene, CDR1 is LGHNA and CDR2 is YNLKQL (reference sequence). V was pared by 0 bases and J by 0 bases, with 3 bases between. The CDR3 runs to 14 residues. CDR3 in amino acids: CASSQEISGNTLYF. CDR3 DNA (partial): TGTGCCAGCAGCCAAGAGATTTCTGGAAATACGCTCTAT.

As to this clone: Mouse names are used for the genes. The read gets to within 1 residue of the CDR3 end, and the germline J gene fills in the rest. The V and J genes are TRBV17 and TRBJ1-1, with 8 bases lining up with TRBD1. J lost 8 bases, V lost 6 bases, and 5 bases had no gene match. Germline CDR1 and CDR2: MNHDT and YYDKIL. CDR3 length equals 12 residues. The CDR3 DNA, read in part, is TGTGCTAGCAGAAGGACAGGGAGGGAAGTCTTC. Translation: CASRRTGREVF. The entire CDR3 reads CASRRTGREVFF.

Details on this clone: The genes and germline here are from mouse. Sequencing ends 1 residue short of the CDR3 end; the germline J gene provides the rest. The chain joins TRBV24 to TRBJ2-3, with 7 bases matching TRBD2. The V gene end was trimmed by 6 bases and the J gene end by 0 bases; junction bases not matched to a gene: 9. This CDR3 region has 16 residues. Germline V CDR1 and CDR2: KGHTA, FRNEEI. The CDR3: CASSPNWGTSAETLYF. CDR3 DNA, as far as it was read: TGTGCCAGCAGCCCAAACTGGGGCACTAGTGCAGAAACGCTGTAT.

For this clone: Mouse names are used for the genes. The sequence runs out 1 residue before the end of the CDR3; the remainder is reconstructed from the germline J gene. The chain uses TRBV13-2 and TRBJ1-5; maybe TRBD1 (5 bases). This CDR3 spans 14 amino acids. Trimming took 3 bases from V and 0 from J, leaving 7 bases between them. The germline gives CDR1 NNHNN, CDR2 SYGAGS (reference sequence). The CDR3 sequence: CASGGTPNNQAPLF. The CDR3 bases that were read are TGTGCCAGCGGTGGGACACCTAACAACCAGGCTCCGCTT.

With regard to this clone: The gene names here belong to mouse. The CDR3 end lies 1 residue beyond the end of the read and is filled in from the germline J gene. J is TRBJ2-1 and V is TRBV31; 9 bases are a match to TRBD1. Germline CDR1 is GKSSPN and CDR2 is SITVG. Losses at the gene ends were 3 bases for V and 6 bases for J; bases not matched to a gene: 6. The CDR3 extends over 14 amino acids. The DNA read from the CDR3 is TGTGCCTGGAGCCATCGGGACAGGGTTGCTGAGCAGTTC. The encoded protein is CAWSHRDRVAEQF. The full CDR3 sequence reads CAWSHRDRVAEQFF.

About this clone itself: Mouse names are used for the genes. CDR3 in amino acids: CASSRQGAGNTLYF. The covered CDR3 bases are TGTGCCAGCAGCCGACAGGGGGCTGGAAATACGCTCTAT. The V call is TRBV26, the J call TRBJ1-3, with 9 bases matching TRBD1. The read ends 1 residue shy of where the CDR3 ends; the end is completed using the germline J gene. The ends lost 6 bases at V and 2 bases at J; junction bases unmatched: 2. The V gene's germline CDR1 is KGHPV and CDR2 FQNQEV (reference sequence). This CDR3 contains 14 residues.

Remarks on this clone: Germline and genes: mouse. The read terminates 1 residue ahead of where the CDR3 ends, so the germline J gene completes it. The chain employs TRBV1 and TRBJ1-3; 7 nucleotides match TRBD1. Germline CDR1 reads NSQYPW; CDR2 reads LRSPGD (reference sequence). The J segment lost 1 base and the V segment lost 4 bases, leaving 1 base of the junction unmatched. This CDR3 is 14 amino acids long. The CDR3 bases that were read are TGCACCTGCAGTGAGACAGGGTCTGGAAATACGCTCTAT. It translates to CTCSETGSGNTLY. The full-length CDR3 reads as CTCSETGSGNTLYF. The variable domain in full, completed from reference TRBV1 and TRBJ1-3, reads VTLLEQNPRWRLVPRGQAVNLRCILKNSQYPWMSWYQQDLQKQLQWLFTLRSPGDKEVKSLPGADYLATRVTDTELRLQVANMSQGRTLYCTCSETGSGNTLYFGEGSRLIVV.

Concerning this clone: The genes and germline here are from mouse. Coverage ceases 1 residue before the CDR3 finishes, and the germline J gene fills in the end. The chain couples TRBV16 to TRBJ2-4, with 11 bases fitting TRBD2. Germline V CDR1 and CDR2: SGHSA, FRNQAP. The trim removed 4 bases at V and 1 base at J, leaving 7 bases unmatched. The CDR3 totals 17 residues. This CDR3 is CASSSSGTGGCQNTLYF. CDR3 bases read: TGTGCAAGCAGCTCCTCCGGGACTGGGGGATGTCAAAACACCTTGTAC. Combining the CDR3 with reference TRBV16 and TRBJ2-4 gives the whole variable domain NAGVIQTPRHKVTGKGQEATLWCEPISGHSAVFWYRQTIVQGLEFLTYFRNQAPIDDSGMPKERFSAQMPNQSHSTLKIQSTQPQDSAVYLCASSSSGTGGCQNTLYFGAGTRLSVL.

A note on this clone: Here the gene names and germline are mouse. The covered CDR3 bases are TGTGCCAGCTCTCTCGAGGGGCGCGGACAAAACACCTTGTAC. Protein: CASSLEGRGQNTLY. The CDR3 reads in full as CASSLEGRGQNTLYF. The gene calls are TRBV12-1 and TRBJ2-4; perhaps D is TRBD1 or TRBD2 (5 bases each). Read sequence stops 1 residue before the CDR3 end, and the germline J gene provides the missing end. Germline V CDR1 and CDR2: SGHSN, HYEKVE. The CDR3 totals 15 residues. V was pared by 0 bases and J by 3 bases, with 12 bases between.

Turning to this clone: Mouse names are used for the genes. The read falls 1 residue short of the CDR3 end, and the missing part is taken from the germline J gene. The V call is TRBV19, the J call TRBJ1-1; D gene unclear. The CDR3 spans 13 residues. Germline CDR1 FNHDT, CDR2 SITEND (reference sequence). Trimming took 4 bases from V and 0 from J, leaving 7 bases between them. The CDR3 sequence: CASSPQANTEVFF. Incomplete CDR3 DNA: TGTGCCAGCAGTCCCCAGGCAAACACAGAAGTCTTC.

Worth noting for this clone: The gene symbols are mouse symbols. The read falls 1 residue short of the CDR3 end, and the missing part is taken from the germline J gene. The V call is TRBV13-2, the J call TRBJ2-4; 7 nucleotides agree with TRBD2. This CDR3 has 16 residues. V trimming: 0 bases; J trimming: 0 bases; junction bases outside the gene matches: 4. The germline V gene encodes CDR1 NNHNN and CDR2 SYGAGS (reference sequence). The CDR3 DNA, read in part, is TGTGCCAGCGGTGATGCGGGGGGGTCTAGTCAAAACACCTTGTAC. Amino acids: CASGDAGGSSQNTLY. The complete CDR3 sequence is CASGDAGGSSQNTLYF.

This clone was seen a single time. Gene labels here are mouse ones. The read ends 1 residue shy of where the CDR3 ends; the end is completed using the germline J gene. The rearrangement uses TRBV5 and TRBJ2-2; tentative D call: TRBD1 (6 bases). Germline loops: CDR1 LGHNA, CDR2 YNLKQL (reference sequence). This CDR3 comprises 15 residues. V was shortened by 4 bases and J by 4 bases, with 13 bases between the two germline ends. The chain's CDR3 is CASSPEGDGTGQLYF. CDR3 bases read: TGTGCCAGCAGCCCGGAGGGGGACGGCACCGGGCAGCTCTAC.